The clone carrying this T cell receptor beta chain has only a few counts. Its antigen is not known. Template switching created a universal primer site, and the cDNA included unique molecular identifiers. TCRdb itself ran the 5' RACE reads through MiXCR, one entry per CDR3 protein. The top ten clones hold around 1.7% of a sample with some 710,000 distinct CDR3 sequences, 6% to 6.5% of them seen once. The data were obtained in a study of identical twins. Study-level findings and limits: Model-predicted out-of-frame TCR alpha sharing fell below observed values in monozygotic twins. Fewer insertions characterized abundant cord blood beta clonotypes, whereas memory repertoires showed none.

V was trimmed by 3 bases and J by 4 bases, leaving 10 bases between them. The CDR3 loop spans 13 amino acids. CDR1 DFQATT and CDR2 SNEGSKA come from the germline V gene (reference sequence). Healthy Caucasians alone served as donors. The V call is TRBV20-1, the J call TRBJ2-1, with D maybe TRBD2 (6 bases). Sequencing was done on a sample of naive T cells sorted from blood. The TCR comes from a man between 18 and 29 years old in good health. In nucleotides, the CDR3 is TGCAGTGCTAGCCGCGGGACGTACAATGAGCAGTTCTTC. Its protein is CSASRGTYNEQFF.